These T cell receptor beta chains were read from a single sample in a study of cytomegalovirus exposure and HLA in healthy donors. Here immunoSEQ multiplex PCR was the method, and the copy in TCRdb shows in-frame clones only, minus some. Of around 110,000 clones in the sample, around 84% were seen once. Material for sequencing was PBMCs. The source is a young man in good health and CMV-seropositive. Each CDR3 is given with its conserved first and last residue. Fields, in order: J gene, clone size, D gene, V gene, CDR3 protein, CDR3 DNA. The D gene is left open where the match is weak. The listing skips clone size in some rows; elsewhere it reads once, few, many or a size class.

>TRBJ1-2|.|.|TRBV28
CASSYGTLGGYTF
TGTGCCAGCAGCTACGGGACACTCGGAGGCTACACCTTC
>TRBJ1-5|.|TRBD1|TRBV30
CALDAGQGHNQPQHF
TGTGCCTTGGACGCGGGACAGGGTCACAATCAGCCCCAGCATTTT
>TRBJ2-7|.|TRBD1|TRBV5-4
CASSVRGQGTYEQYF
TGTGCCAGCAGCGTTCGGGGACAGGGTACATACGAGCAGTACTTC
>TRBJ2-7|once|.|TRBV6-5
CASSYYQGEFYEQYF
TGTGCCAGCAGTTACTACCAGGGCGAATTCTACGAGCAGTACTTC
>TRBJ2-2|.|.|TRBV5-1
CASRTAANTGELFF
TGCGCCAGCCGGACAGCCGCGAACACCGGGGAGCTGTTTTTT
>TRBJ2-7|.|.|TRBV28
CASRRGGYEQYF
TGTGCCAGCAGGAGAGGGGGCTACGAGCAGTACTTC
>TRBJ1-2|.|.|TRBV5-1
CASSLGREIRDFGGANYGYTF
TGCGCCAGCAGCTTGGGCCGTGAAATCCGGGACTTCGGTGGGGCTAACTATGGCTACACCTTC
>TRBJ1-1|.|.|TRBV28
CASRPLQWNTEAFF
TGTGCCAGCAGGCCATTGCAGTGGAACACTGAAGCTTTCTTT
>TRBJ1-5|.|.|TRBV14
CASSQAGTLSNQPQHF
TGTGCCAGCAGCCAAGCCGGGACACTCAGCAATCAGCCCCAGCATTTT
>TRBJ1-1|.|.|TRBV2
CASGGGPGRSAFF
TGTGCCAGCGGGGGGGGGCCCGGTAGATCAGCTTTCTTT
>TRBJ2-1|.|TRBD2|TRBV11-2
CASSLDWAGGGNEQFF
TGTGCCAGCAGCTTAGATTGGGCGGGAGGGGGCAATGAGCAGTTCTTC
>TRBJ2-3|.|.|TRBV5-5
CASSPFVRDTQYF
TGTGCCAGCAGCCCCTTCGTCAGGGATACGCAGTATTTT
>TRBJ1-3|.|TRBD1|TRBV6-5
CASSLEGATGNTIYF
TGTGCCAGCAGTTTGGAGGGGGCGACGGGAAACACCATATATTTT
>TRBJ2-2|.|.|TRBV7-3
CASSPSNTGELFF
TGTGCCAGCAGTCCCTCTAACACCGGGGAGCTGTTTTTT
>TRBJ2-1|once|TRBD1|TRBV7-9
CASSGRGQGIDEQFF
TGTGCCAGCAGCGGTCGGGGACAGGGAATTGATGAGCAGTTCTTC